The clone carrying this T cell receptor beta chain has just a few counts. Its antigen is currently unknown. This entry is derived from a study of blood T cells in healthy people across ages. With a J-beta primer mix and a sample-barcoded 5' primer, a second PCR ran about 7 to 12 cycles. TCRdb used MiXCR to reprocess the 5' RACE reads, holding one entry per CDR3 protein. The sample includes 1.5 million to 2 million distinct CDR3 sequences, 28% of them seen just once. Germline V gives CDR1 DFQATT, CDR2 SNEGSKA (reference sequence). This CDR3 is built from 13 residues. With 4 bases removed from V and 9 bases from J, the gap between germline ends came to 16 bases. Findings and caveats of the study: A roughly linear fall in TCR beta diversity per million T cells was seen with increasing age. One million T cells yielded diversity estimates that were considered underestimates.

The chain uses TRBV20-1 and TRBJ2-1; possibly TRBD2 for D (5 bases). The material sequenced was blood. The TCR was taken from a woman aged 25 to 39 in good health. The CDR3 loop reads CSAIDRGKIEQFF. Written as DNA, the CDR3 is TGCAGTGCTATAGACCGGGGAAAAATTGAGCAGTTCTTC.